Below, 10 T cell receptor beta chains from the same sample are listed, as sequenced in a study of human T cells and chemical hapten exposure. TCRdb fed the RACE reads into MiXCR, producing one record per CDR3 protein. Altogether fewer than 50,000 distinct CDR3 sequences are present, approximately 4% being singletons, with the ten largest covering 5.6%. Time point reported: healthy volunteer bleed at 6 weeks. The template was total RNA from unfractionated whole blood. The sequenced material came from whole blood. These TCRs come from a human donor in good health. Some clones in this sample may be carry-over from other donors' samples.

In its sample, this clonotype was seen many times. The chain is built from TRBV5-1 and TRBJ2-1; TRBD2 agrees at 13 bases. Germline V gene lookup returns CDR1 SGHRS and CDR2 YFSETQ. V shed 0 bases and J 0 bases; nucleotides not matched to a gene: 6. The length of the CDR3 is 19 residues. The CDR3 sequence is CASSLAGTSGVSSYNEQFF. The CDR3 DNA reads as TGCGCCAGCAGCTTGGCCGGGACTAGCGGGGTTAGCTCCTACAATGAGCAGTTCTTC.

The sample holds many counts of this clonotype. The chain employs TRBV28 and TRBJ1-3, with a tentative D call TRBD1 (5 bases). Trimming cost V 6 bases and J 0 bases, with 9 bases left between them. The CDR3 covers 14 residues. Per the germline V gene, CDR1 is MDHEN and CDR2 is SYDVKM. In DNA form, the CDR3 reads TGTGCCAGCAGGGGGCTCGGCTCTGGAAACACCATATATTTT. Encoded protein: CASRGLGSGNTIYF.

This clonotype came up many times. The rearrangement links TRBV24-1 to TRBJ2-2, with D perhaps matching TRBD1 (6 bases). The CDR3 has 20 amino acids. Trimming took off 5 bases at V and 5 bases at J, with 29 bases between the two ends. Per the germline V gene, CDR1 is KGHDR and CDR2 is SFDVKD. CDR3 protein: CATSGGRLAGFGFGTGELFF. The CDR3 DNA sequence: TGTGCCACCAGTGGGGGGCGATTGGCAGGCTTCGGATTCGGGACCGGGGAGCTGTTTTTT.

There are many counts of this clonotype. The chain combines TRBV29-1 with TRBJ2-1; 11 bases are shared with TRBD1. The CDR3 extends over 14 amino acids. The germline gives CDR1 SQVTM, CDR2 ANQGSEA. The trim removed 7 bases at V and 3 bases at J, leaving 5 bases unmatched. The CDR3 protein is CSGGDRGYYNEQFF. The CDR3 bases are TGCAGCGGCGGGGACAGGGGGTACTACAATGAGCAGTTCTTC.

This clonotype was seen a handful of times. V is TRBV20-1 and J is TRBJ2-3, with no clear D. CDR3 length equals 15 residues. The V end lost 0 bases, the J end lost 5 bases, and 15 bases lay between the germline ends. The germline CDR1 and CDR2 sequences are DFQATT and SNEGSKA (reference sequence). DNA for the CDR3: TGCAGTGCTAGAGATTTAAGGTCGGTGGGAGATACGCAGTATTTT. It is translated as CSARDLRSVGDTQYF.

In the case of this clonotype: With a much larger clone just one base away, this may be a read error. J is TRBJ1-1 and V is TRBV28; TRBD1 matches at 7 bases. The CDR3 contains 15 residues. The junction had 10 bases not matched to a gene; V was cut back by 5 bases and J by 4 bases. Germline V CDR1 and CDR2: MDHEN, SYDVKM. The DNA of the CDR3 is TGTGCCAGCAGTGAGACGACAGGGATCGGCACTGAAGCTTTCTTT. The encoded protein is CASSETTGIGTEAFF. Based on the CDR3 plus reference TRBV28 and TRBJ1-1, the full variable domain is DVKVTQSSRYLVKRTGEKVFLECVQDMDHENMFWYRQDPGLGLRLIYFSYDVKMKEKGDIPEGYSVSREKKERFSLILESASTNQTSMYLCASSETTGIGTEAFFGQGTRLTVV.

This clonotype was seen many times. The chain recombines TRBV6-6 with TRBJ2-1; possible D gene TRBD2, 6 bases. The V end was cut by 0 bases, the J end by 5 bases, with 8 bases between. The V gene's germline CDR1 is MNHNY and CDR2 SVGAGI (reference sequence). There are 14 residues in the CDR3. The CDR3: CASSYSAGHNEQFF. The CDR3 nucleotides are TGTGCCAGCAGTTACTCGGCGGGACACAATGAGCAGTTCTTC.

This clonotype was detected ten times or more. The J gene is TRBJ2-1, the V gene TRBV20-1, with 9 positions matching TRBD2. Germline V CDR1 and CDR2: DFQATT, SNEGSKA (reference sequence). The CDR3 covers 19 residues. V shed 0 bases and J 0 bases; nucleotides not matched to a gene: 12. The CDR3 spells CSARDLLAGTVSSYNEQFF. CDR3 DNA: TGCAGTGCTAGAGATTTACTAGCGGGTACTGTAAGCTCCTACAATGAGCAGTTCTTC.

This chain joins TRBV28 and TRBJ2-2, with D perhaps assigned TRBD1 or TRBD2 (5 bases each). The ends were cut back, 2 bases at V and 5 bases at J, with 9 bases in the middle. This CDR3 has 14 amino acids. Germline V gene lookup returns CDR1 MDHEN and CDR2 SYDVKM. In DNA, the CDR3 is TGTGCCAGCAGTTTAATGGGGGATACCGGGGAGCTGTTTTTT. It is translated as CASSLMGDTGELFF. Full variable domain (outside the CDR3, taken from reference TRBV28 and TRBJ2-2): DVKVTQSSRYLVKRTGEKVFLECVQDMDHENMFWYRQDPGLGLRLIYFSYDVKMKEKGDIPEGYSVSREKKERFSLILESASTNQTSMYLCASSLMGDTGELFFGEGSRLTVL.

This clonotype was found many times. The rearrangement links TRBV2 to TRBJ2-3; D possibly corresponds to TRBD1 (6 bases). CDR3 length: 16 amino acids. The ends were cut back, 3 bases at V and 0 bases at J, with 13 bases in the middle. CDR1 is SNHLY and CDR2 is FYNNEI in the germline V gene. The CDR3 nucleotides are TGTGCCAGCAGTGAGTCTAGGGGGTTTAGCACAGATACGCAGTATTTT. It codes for CASSESRGFSTDTQYF. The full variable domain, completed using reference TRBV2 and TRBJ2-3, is EPEVTQTPSHQVTQMGQEVILRCVPISNHLYFYWYRQILGQKVEFLVSFYNNEISEKSEIFDDQFSVERPDGSNFTLKIRSTKLEDSAMYFCASSESRGFSTDTQYFGPGTRLTVL.